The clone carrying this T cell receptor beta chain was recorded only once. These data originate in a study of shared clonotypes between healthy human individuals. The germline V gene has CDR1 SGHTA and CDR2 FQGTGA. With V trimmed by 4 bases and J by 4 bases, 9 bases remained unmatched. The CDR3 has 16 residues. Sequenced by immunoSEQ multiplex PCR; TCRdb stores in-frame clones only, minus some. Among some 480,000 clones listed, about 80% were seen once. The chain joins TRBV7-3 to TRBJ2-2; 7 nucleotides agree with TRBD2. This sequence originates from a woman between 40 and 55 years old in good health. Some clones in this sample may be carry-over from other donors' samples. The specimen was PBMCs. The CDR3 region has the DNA TGTGCCAGCAGCTACCTCAGGGCGGGAGCCACCGGGGAGCTGTTTTTT. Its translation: CASSYLRAGATGELFF.